This T cell receptor beta chain stems from a study of T cell responses to AZD1222 COVID-19 vaccine. Of note for this clone: What it recognizes is unknown.

Study-level findings and limits: Clonal diversity was possibly underestimated, and the donors were mostly white British, with more females. Unmutated variant regions are reportedly the target of nearly half of TCRs that are spike-specific. Two AZD1222 administrations were followed by greater Spike-specific TCR breadth and depth.

This CDR3 has 14 residues. Germline trimming cut 4 bases from V and 7 bases from J; bases unmatched to any gene: 4. Per the germline V gene, CDR1 is LGHDT and CDR2 is YNNKEL (reference sequence). Here immunoSEQ multiplex PCR was the method, and the copy in TCRdb shows in-frame clones only, minus some. The profile shows 130,000 or so clones, approximately 92% of them singletons. Pooled samples include second doses given at about 4 or 12 weeks. This clonotype originated in an adult who received the AZD1222 COVID-19 vaccine. This chain connects TRBV3-1 (or the pseudogene TRBV3-2) to TRBJ2-2; 9 bases fit TRBD1. The specimen was peripheral blood, collected 28 days after the second AZD1222 dose. CDR3 sequence reads: CASSRTGGGGELFF. In DNA form, the CDR3 reads TGTGCCAGCAGCCGCACAGGGGGCGGCGGGGAGCTGTTTTTT.